This T cell receptor beta chain was captured by sequencing in a study of technical replicates of blood from four donors (TCRdb year 2017). The CDR3 runs 12 amino acids, cysteine and phenylalanine included. Only the CDR3 region is kept as DNA, spanning 36 bases read in frame from base 1. CDR1 and CDR2 are read off the germline V gene as SQVTM and ANQGSEA. At the junction V is shortened by 3 bases and J by 4 bases, with 9 bases in between. Libraries were made using the immunoSEQ multiplex PCR assay. Not all clones reach the TCRdb copy of this immuneACCESS table, which keeps in-frame sequences only. Checked studies attribute under half of the gap to unresolved V genes and leave the rest unexplained. In this sample the table shows under 100,000 clones, about 96% of which occur a single time. Around 0.28% of the sample comes from the top ten. Remarks on this clone: What this receptor recognizes is not known. Base qualities are not recorded, but no much larger clone differs from it by a single base.

This TCR came from a human donor in good health. The sample taken for sequencing was T cells isolated from PBMCs. The chain is assembled from TRBV29-1 and TRBJ1-2; the D gene remains uncertain. The CDR3 in this case is CSVDHRPYGYTF. The DNA sequence is as follows: TGCAGCGTTGATCACAGACCCTATGGCTACACCTTC.